These T cell receptor beta chains were read from a single sample in a study of shared clonotypes between healthy human individuals. Clones were read by immunoSEQ multiplex PCR, and TCRdb kept only the in-frame ones, dropping some. Among 490,000 or so clones listed, around 79% were seen once. The sequenced material came from PBMCs. These receptors were taken from a woman in her 40s in good health. Some clones in this sample may be carry-over from other donors' samples. CDR3s include the opening cysteine and the closing phenylalanine or tryptophan. The order of the fields is V gene, D gene, clone size, J gene, CDR3 protein, CDR3 DNA. A D gene is named only where the DNA matches it firmly. Not all rows give a size; the values are once, few, many and, for expanded clones, a class.

>TRBV21-1|.|once|TRBJ2-7
CASSKGLSGSGLLNEQYF
TGTGCCAGCAGCAAAGGGTTAAGCGGGAGCGGTTTGTTAAACGAGCAGTACTTC
>TRBV2|TRBD2|.|TRBJ2-7
CASRGTSTTYEQYF
TGTGCCAGCAGGGGGACTAGCACCACCTACGAGCAGTACTTC
>TRBV5-6|.|.|TRBJ1-5
CASSPFPPSDRLNQPQHF
TGTGCCAGCAGCCCCTTCCCCCCCTCCGACAGGCTCAATCAGCCCCAGCATTTT
>TRBV5-1|.|many|TRBJ2-1
CASSSGLPSTNEQFF
TGCGCCAGCAGCTCAGGACTCCCCTCGACCAATGAGCAGTTCTTC
>TRBV11-2|.|.|TRBJ2-7
CASSLVASTLYEQYF
TGTGCCAGCAGCTTAGTAGCTAGCACCTTATACGAGCAGTACTTC
>TRBV6-1|.|.|TRBJ1-3
CASTEGLGNTIYF
TGTGCCAGCACGGAGGGGCTTGGAAACACCATATATTTT
>TRBV29-1|.|.|TRBJ1-1
CSAGWPEAFF
TGCAGCGCTGGCTGGCCTGAAGCTTTCTTT
>TRBV7-8|.|once|TRBJ1-2
CASSLGGNYGYTF
TGTGCCAGCAGCCTCGGGGGTAACTATGGCTACACCTTC
>TRBV18|TRBD2|once|TRBJ2-7
CASSQPGLAGGVYEQYF
TGTGCCAGCTCGCAGCCGGGACTAGCGGGAGGGGTCTACGAGCAGTACTTC
>TRBV10-3|TRBD2|few|TRBJ2-1
CAISAGTSVYNEQFF
TGTGCCATCAGTGCCGGGACTAGCGTCTACAATGAGCAGTTCTTC
>TRBV30|.|.|TRBJ1-1
CAWSPGAGLGTEAFF
TGTGCCTGGTCTCCGGGGGCGGGTTTAGGCACTGAAGCTTTCTTT
>TRBV2|.|.|TRBJ1-2
CANSEASSEYYGYTF
TGTGCCAACAGTGAAGCTTCTTCGGAATACTATGGCTACACCTTC
>TRBV4-3|.|.|TRBJ2-4
CASSQDGGRLAKNIQYF
TGCGCCAGCAGCCAAGACGGTGGACGACTAGCCAAAAACATTCAGTACTTC
>TRBV10-3|TRBD2|.|TRBJ2-7
CAISSGLAGYEQYF
TGTGCCATCAGCTCCGGGCTAGCGGGCTACGAGCAGTACTTC
>TRBV15|.|.|TRBJ2-6
CATSRGTVLSGANVLTF
TGTGCCACCAGCAGAGGCACCGTCCTCTCTGGGGCCAACGTCCTGACTTTC
>TRBV7-9|TRBD2|.|TRBJ2-1
CASSFSGTSGNNEQFF
TGTGCCAGCAGCTTCTCCGGGACTAGCGGGAACAATGAGCAGTTCTTC
>TRBV18|.|.|TRBJ2-6
CASSPLMESSGANVLTF
TGTGCCAGCTCACCACTGATGGAAAGCTCTGGGGCCAACGTCCTGACTTTC
>TRBV2|.|.|TRBJ1-2
CASSEVTGIDGYTF
TGTGCCAGCAGTGAAGTTACAGGGATCGATGGCTACACCTTC
>TRBV11-2|.|.|TRBJ1-3
CASSLEVGAASSGNTIYF
TGTGCCAGCAGCTTAGAAGTAGGGGCGGCAAGCTCTGGAAACACCATATATTTT
>TRBV28|TRBD1|.|TRBJ2-7
CASSRDRNYEQYF
TGTGCCAGCAGCAGGGACAGGAACTACGAGCAGTACTTC
>TRBV19|.|.|TRBJ1-2
CASSETGQGYGYTF
TGTGCCAGTAGTGAAACGGGCCAGGGTTATGGCTACACCTTC
>TRBV5-1|.|once|TRBJ2-2
CASSLIDSSYGELFF
TGCGCCAGCAGCCTCATCGACAGTAGCTACGGGGAGCTGTTTTTT
>TRBV9|.|.|TRBJ2-1
CASSPLGGRRDEQFF
TGTGCCAGCAGCCCACTGGGGGGCCGGAGGGATGAGCAGTTCTTC
>TRBV6-4|.|few|TRBJ2-1
CASSETGELNEQFF
TGTGCCAGCAGTGAAACGGGAGAACTTAATGAGCAGTTCTTC
>TRBV7-2|TRBD2|once|TRBJ2-1
CASSLDGGRRYNEQFF
TGTGCCAGCAGCTTAGACGGCGGGAGACGGTACAATGAGCAGTTCTTC
>TRBV6-1|.|.|TRBJ1-5
CASRTGFNQPQHF
TGTGCCAGCAGAACAGGTTTCAATCAGCCCCAGCATTTT
>TRBV28|.|.|TRBJ1-2
CASTPRSGLYYGYTF
TGTGCCAGCACCCCCCGAAGCGGCCTATACTATGGCTACACCTTC
>TRBV11-2|TRBD1|.|TRBJ1-2
CASSLDRGNNYGYTF
TGTGCCAGCAGCTTAGACAGGGGGAATAACTATGGCTACACCTTC
>TRBV6-6|.|many|TRBJ1-6
CASSYTDRGPLHF
TGTGCCAGCAGTTACACTGACCGTGGACCCCTCCACTTT
>TRBV27|.|.|TRBJ1-1
CASALGVSTEAFF
TGTGCCAGCGCCCTTGGGGTATCTACCGAAGCTTTCTTT
>TRBV7-3|.|.|TRBJ2-2
CASSLQRENTGELFF
TGTGCCAGCAGCCTCCAGAGGGAGAACACCGGGGAGCTGTTTTTT
>TRBV10-3|.|.|TRBJ2-1
CAASSEQFF
TGTGCAGCGTCCAGTGAGCAGTTCTTC
>TRBV18|TRBD1|.|TRBJ1-5
CASSPIQTGGDSNQPQHF
TGTGCCAGCTCACCAATCCAGACAGGGGGCGATAGCAATCAGCCCCAGCATTTT
>TRBV5-4|.|.|TRBJ2-7
CASSFVNGYEQYF
TGTGCCAGCAGCTTTGTAAACGGCTACGAGCAGTACTTC
>TRBV30|.|few|TRBJ1-1
CAWKRGGTEAFF
TGTGCCTGGAAACGGGGGGGAACTGAAGCTTTCTTT
>TRBV7-2|TRBD2|.|TRBJ2-7
CASSLAGIYEQYF
TGTGCCAGCAGCCTAGCGGGAATCTACGAGCAGTACTTC
>TRBV29-1|TRBD1|.|TRBJ1-1
CSVGQGNTEAFF
TGCAGCGTAGGACAGGGGAACACTGAAGCTTTCTTT
>TRBV6-5|TRBD1|few|TRBJ2-7
CASTRTGGIYEQYF
TGTGCCAGCACCAGGACAGGGGGGATTTACGAGCAGTACTTC
>TRBV7-2|TRBD2|few|TRBJ2-5
CASSLVAGVAETQYF
TGTGCCAGCAGCTTAGTAGCGGGAGTCGCAGAGACCCAGTACTTC
>TRBV28|.|.|TRBJ1-1
CASAGDLLAFF
TGTGCCAGCGCAGGGGACCTCCTGGCTTTCTTT
>TRBV6-6|TRBD1|few|TRBJ2-7
CASSTRDRGNEQYF
TGTGCCAGCAGTACCCGGGACAGGGGGAACGAGCAGTACTTC
>TRBV5-1|.|.|TRBJ2-5
CASSSGQGGWETQYF
TGCGCCAGCAGCTCAGGACAGGGAGGGTGGGAGACCCAGTACTTC
>TRBV11-2|.|.|TRBJ1-2
CASSFGRVGGYTF
TGTGCCAGCAGCTTCGGCAGGGTAGGGGGCTACACCTTC
>TRBV27|TRBD1|.|TRBJ2-7
CATGTGAREQYF
TGTGCCACCGGGACAGGGGCTCGCGAGCAGTACTTC
>TRBV2|.|many|TRBJ2-7
CASSDRASAELWGEQYF
TGTGCCAGCAGTGATCGTGCTAGCGCAGAACTGTGGGGGGAGCAGTACTTC